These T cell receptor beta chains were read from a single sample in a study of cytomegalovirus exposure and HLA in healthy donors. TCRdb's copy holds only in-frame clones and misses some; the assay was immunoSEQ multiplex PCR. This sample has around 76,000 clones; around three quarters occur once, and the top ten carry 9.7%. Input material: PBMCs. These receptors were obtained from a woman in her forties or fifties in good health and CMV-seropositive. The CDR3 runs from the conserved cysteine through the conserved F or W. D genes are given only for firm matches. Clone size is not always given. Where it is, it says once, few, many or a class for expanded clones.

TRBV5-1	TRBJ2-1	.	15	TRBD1	TGCGCCAGCAGCTTTGCCGGGACAGGGGGCAATGAGCAGTTCTTC	CASSFAGTGGNEQFF
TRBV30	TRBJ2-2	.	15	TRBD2	TGTGCCTGGGGGGAAGACAGCGGGGACACCGGGGAGCTGTTTTTT	CAWGEDSGDTGELFF
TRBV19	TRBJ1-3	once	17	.	TGTGCCAGTAGTATAACCCCAACAGACCGCTCTGGAAACACCATATATTTT	CASSITPTDRSGNTIYF
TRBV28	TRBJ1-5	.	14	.	TGTGCCAGCAGTTTTAGCTTTAGCAATCAGCCCCAGCATTTT	CASSFSFSNQPQHF
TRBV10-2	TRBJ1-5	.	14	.	TGCGCCAGCACCCAAGGGGGGGCGAATCAGCCCCAGCATTTT	CASTQGGANQPQHF
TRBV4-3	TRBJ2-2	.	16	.	TGCGCCAGCAGCCAAGGCCGATCTTCACCAGGCGGGGAGCTGTTTTTT	CASSQGRSSPGGELFF
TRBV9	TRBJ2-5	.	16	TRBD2	TGTGCCAGCAGCGTAGGGCTAGCGGGGGTGCAAGAGACCCAGTACTTC	CASSVGLAGVQETQYF
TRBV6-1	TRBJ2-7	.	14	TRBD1	TGTGCCAGCACTCAGGGAACAGGGGCCTACGAGCAGTACTTC	CASTQGTGAYEQYF
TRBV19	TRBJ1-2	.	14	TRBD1	TGTGCCAGTAGTAAAGGACAGGGGGTAGGTGGCTACACCTTC	CASSKGQGVGGYTF
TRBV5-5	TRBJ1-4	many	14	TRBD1	TGTGCCAGCAGCCAGACAGGGCGTAGTGAAAAACTGTTTTTT	CASSQTGRSEKLFF
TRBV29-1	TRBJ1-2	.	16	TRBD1	TGCAGCGTTGAAGACCCCACTAGGACAGGGAACTATGGCTACACCTTC	CSVEDPTRTGNYGYTF
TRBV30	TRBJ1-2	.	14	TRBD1	TGTGCCTGGAGTAGTCCGACAGGGAGGCGCGGCTACACCTTC	CAWSSPTGRRGYTF
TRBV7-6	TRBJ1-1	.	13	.	TGTGCCAGCAGCCGGCAGGGTCACACTGAAGCTTTCTTT	CASSRQGHTEAFF
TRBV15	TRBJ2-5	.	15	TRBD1	TGTGCCACCAGCAGAGGACAGGGGCCCCAAGAGACCCAGTACTTC	CATSRGQGPQETQYF
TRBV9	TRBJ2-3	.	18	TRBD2	TGTGCCAGCAGCGTAGACGGGGGGGCCCCTTTTAAGGGAGATACGCAGTATTTT	CASSVDGGAPFKGDTQYF
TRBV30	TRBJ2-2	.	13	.	TGTGCCTGGAGTGTACTCCTACAGGGAGTGCTGTTTTTT	CAWSVLLQGVLFF
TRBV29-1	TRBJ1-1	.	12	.	TGCAGCGTCCTACAGGGGAACACTGAAGCTTTCTTT	CSVLQGNTEAFF
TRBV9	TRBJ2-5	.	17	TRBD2	TGTGCCAGCAGCGTAGTACCTATAGCGGGGGGGCAAGAGACCCAGTACTTC	CASSVVPIAGGQETQYF
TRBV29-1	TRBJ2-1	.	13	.	TGCAGCGTGGCCGGGACAGCGGGCAATGAGCAGTTCTTC	CSVAGTAGNEQFF
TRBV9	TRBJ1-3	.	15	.	TGTGCCAGCAGCACCTCTATTTCATCTGGAAACACCATATATTTT	CASSTSISSGNTIYF
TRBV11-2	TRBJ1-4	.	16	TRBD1	TGTGCCAGCAGCCCCCCAAACAGGGGATCGAATGAAAAACTGTTTTTT	CASSPPNRGSNEKLFF
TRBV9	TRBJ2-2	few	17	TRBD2	TGTGCCAGCAGCGTAGGGCCTAGCGGGAGCGTCACCGGGGAGCTGTTTTTT	CASSVGPSGSVTGELFF
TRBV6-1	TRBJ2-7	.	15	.	TGTGCCAGCAGTGAGATCGGCGACAGCTCCTACGAGCAGTACTTC	CASSEIGDSSYEQYF
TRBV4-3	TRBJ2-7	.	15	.	TGCGCCAGCAGCCAAGAGAGACAGGTAGCCTACGAGCAGTACTTC	CASSQERQVAYEQYF
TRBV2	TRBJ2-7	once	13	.	TGTGCCAGCAGCGGGGGTCCCCCCTACGAGCAGTACTTC	CASSGGPPYEQYF
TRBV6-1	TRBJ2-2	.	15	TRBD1	TGTGCCAGCGGGGGACAGGGAATGATTACCGGGGAGCTGTTTTTT	CASGGQGMITGELFF
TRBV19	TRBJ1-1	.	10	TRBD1	TGTGCCAGCCTTGACAGGGTGGCTTTCTTT	CASLDRVAFF
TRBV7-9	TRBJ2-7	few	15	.	TGTGCCAGCAGCTTTGAAGTGGCAGCCACAGGCGAGCAGTACTTC	CASSFEVAATGEQYF
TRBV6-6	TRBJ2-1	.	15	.	TGTGCCAGCAGTTCCGGGGATACCGTACAGAATGAGCAGTTCTTC	CASSSGDTVQNEQFF
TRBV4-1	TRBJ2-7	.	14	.	TGCGCCAGCAGCCAAGAGCGGGAATTGGACGAGCAGTACTTC	CASSQERELDEQYF
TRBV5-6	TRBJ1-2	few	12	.	TGTGCCAGCAGCTTGCGAGCCTATGGCTACACCTTC	CASSLRAYGYTF
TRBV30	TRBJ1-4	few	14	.	TGTGCCTGGAGTGGGGTAGGGACTGACGAAAAACTGTTTTTT	CAWSGVGTDEKLFF
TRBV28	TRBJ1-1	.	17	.	TGTGCCAGCAGTCCAGCAGCGCCACAGGGAATGAACACTGAAGCTTTCTTT	CASSPAAPQGMNTEAFF
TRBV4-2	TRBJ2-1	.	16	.	TGTGCCAGCAGCCAAGATGCGGGCCTCTCCTACAATGAGCAGTTCTTC	CASSQDAGLSYNEQFF
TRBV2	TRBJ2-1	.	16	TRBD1	TGTGCCAGCAGCAAAGGGGGACAGGGGTTGTACAATGAGCAGTTCTTC	CASSKGGQGLYNEQFF
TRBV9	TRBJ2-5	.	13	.	TGTGCCAGCAGCGGAACCGCGGGGGAGACCCAGTACTTC	CASSGTAGETQYF
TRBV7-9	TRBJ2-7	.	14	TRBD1	TGTGCCGGAAGGCGGACAGGGGAGACCTACGAGCAGTACTTC	CAGRRTGETYEQYF
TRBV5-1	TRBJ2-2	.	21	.	TGCGCCAGCAGCTCATGGGACAGGGGGGGGACTCTAGCGGGAGCCACCGGGGAGCTGTTTTTT	CASSSWDRGGTLAGATGELFF
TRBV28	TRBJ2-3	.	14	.	TGTGCCAGCAGACCGGGACAAATCACAGATACGCAGTATTTT	CASRPGQITDTQYF
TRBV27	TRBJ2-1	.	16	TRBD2	TGTGCCAGCAGTTCCCACCAGCGGGGCCTATACAATGAGCAGTTCTTC	CASSSHQRGLYNEQFF
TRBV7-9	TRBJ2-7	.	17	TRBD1	TGTGCCAGCAGCCCATCATTAGGGACAGGCAGACGTAACGAGCAGTACTTC	CASSPSLGTGRRNEQYF
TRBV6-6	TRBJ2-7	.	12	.	TGTGCCAGCAGTTCGGATTCGGGCGAGCAGTACTTC	CASSSDSGEQYF
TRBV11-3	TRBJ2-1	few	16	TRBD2	TGTGCCAGCAGCCCCGGACTAGCGGGAGTCAGGGATGAGCAGTTCTTC	CASSPGLAGVRDEQFF
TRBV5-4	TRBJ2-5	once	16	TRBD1	TGTGCCAGCAGCTTCGATCAGGGGGCAAACCAAGAGACCCAGTACTTC	CASSFDQGANQETQYF
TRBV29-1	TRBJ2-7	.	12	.	TGCAGCGTTGTAGGCGGGATGTACGAGCAGTACTTC	CSVVGGMYEQYF
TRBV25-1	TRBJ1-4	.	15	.	TGTGCCAGCAGTGACTCCCGGGTGGGAGGCGAAAAACTGTTTTTT	CASSDSRVGGEKLFF
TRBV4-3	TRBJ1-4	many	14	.	TGCGCCAGCAGCCACCTCGGGAACCATGAAAAACTGTTTTTT	CASSHLGNHEKLFF
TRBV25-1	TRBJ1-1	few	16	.	TGTGCCAGCAGTGAACGGGCGGGACGGAAGAACACTGAAGCTTTCTTT	CASSERAGRKNTEAFF
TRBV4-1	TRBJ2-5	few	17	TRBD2	TGCGCCAGCAGCCAAGAGACAGAACTAGCGGGAACAGAGACCCAGTACTTC	CASSQETELAGTETQYF
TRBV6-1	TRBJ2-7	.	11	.	TGTGCCACCAAGACGGAGACCGAGCAGTACTTC	CATKTETEQYF
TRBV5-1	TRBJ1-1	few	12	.	TGCGCCAGCAAGGACACGAACACTGAAGCTTTCTTT	CASKDTNTEAFF
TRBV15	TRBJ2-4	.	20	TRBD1	TGTGCCACCAGCAGACCCCGACAGGGACAAACGATATTAGCCAAAAACATTCAGTACTTC	CATSRPRQGQTILAKNIQYF
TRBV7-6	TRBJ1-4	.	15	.	TGTGCCAGCAGCTTAATGAGGGAAACTAATGAAAAACTGTTTTTT	CASSLMRETNEKLFF
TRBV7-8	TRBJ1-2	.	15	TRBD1	TGTGCCAGCAGCATGCAGCAGGGGGCTCTCTATGGCTACACCTTC	CASSMQQGALYGYTF
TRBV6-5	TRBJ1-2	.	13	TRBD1	TGTGCCAGCAGTGAACAGGGGGGGAATGGCTACACCTTC	CASSEQGGNGYTF